This is a list of T cell receptor beta chains from one sample in a study of shared clonotypes between healthy human individuals. Sequencing was performed with immunoSEQ multiplex PCR; in TCRdb, only in-frame clones are kept and a portion is missing. The sample consists of 1.5 million to 2.5 million clones, less than 95% of them appearing once. The sample comprised naive CD8+ T cells sorted from blood. These receptors all come from a man aged 18 to 30 in good health. Both conserved end residues are part of each CDR3. D genes are given only for firm matches. Size values are once, few and many counts, or a class for expanded clones, and some rows have none.

J gene	clone size	D gene	V gene	CDR3 protein	CDR3 DNA
TRBJ2-3	.	TRBD2	TRBV7-4	CASSQPTSAVSTDTQYF	TGTGCCAGCAGCCAGCCGACTAGCGCGGTAAGCACAGATACGCAGTATTTT
TRBJ2-7	.	.	TRBV25-1	CASSEEGSYEQYF	TGTGCCAGCAGTGAAGAAGGTTCCTACGAGCAGTACTTC
TRBJ2-2	.	.	TRBV7-9	CASTTGGELFF	TGTGCCAGCACCACCGGGGGGGAGCTGTTTTTT
TRBJ1-6	.	TRBD1	TRBV30	CAWSIGTGRLPDNSPLHF	TGTGCCTGGAGTATTGGGACAGGGCGACTGCCCGATAATTCACCCCTCCACTTT
TRBJ1-4	once	TRBD1	TRBV5-1	CASSPGQGFGNEKLFF	TGCGCCAGCAGTCCCGGACAGGGCTTTGGAAATGAAAAACTGTTTTTT
TRBJ2-7	.	TRBD2	TRBV5-5	CASSLGAGVPAYEQYF	TGTGCCAGCAGCTTGGGTGCGGGGGTTCCTGCCTACGAGCAGTACTTC
TRBJ2-2	.	.	TRBV7-6	CASSLALMDTGELFF	TGTGCCAGCAGCTTAGCGCTGATGGACACCGGGGAGCTGTTTTTT
TRBJ2-1	.	.	TRBV7-3	CASSATPSSYNEQFF	TGTGCCAGCAGCGCTACTCCGAGCTCCTACAATGAGCAGTTCTTC
TRBJ2-5	.	TRBD2	TRBV2	CASNGGLAGAIQETQYF	TGTGCCAGCAATGGAGGACTAGCGGGGGCCATACAAGAGACCCAGTACTTC
TRBJ1-5	.	.	TRBV5-6	CASSFGQNQPQHF	TGTGCCAGCAGCTTTGGCCAGAATCAGCCCCAGCATTTT
TRBJ1-1	.	.	TRBV29-1	CSVEKGEGVAFF	TGCAGCGTTGAAAAGGGAGAAGGAGTGGCTTTCTTT
TRBJ1-4	once	TRBD1	TRBV28	CASSFDREGEKLFF	TGTGCCAGCAGTTTTGACAGGGAGGGGGAAAAACTGTTTTTT
TRBJ1-2	few	.	TRBV19	CASGSEDYGYTF	TGTGCCAGTGGATCGGAGGACTATGGCTACACCTTC
TRBJ2-7	.	TRBD1	TRBV7-9	CASSLPGQGLPYEQYF	TGTGCCAGCAGCTTGCCCGGACAGGGCTTACCCTACGAGCAGTACTTC
TRBJ2-7	.	TRBD2	TRBV4-2	CASSQDPGTSYQQYF	TGTGCCAGCAGCCAGGACCCCGGGACTAGCTATCAGCAGTACTTC
TRBJ2-3	.	.	TRBV6-4	CASSDSRWDTQYF	TGTGCCAGCAGTGACTCGAGGTGGGATACGCAGTATTTT
TRBJ2-1	.	TRBD1	TRBV5-1	CASSLGQGIHNEQFF	TGCGCCAGCAGCTTGGGACAGGGAATCCACAATGAGCAGTTCTTC
TRBJ2-2	.	TRBD1	TRBV28	CASSSTTGGWDGELFF	TGTGCCAGCAGTTCGACCACAGGGGGCTGGGACGGGGAGCTGTTTTTT
TRBJ2-7	.	.	TRBV5-6	CASSVFKRFYEQYF	TGTGCCAGCAGCGTCTTCAAGAGGTTCTACGAGCAGTACTTC
TRBJ1-1	.	.	TRBV19	CASSIGVTEAFF	TGTGCCAGTAGTATAGGCGTGACTGAAGCTTTCTTT
TRBJ1-2	.	.	TRBV7-8	CASSAGNYGYTF	TGTGCCAGCAGCGCCGGGAACTATGGCTACACCTTC
TRBJ2-1	.	.	TRBV19	CASSIEPPIVGNEQFF	TGTGCCAGTAGTATAGAACCCCCGATCGTCGGCAATGAGCAGTTCTTC
TRBJ2-3	.	.	TRBV5-1	CASSPRTDTQYF	TGCGCCAGCAGCCCCCGCACAGATACGCAGTATTTT
TRBJ1-3	.	TRBD1	TRBV15	CATSSHRGLGGNTIYF	TGTGCCACCAGCAGTCACAGGGGGTTGGGTGGAAACACCATATATTTT
TRBJ2-7	.	TRBD1	TRBV13	CASSPMTGTYEQYF	TGTGCCAGCAGCCCGATGACAGGGACCTACGAGCAGTACTTC
TRBJ2-3	once	TRBD2	TRBV27	CASSLSGPGGTDTQYF	TGTGCCAGCAGTTTATCGGGTCCGGGAGGGACAGATACGCAGTATTTT
TRBJ2-7	.	.	TRBV11-1	CASSLDDPTYEQYF	TGTGCCAGCAGCTTAGACGACCCCACCTACGAGCAGTACTTC
TRBJ2-5	once	TRBD1	TRBV5-4	CASSLGTGGRETQYF	TGTGCCAGCAGCTTGGGAACAGGGGGACGAGAGACCCAGTACTTC
TRBJ1-4	once	TRBD1	TRBV5-8	CASSPGTGGLEKLFF	TGTGCCAGCAGCCCCGGGACAGGGGGACTTGAAAAACTGTTTTTT
TRBJ2-1	once	TRBD2	TRBV6-4	CASSDLGGRDNEQFF	TGTGCCAGCAGTGATCTTGGCGGGAGGGACAATGAGCAGTTCTTC
TRBJ1-5	.	TRBD1	TRBV19	CASSIPQGAEENQPQHF	TGTGCCAGTAGTATACCGCAGGGGGCGGAAGAGAATCAGCCCCAGCATTTT
TRBJ2-7	.	.	TRBV5-6	CASSLIRTELYEQYF	TGTGCCAGCAGCTTGATTCGGACGGAATTGTACGAGCAGTACTTC
TRBJ2-7	.	TRBD2	TRBV4-3	CASSQELAGFSYEQYF	TGCGCCAGCAGCCAAGAGTTAGCGGGCTTCTCCTACGAGCAGTACTTC
TRBJ2-2	.	.	TRBV27	CASSFGPGGPGELFF	TGTGCCAGCAGTTTTGGGCCTGGGGGTCCCGGGGAGCTGTTTTTT
TRBJ2-5	.	.	TRBV7-5	CARSFDGGETQYF	TGTGCCAGAAGCTTTGACGGAGGGGAGACCCAGTACTTC
TRBJ1-5	.	.	TRBV18	CASSPEPGLATNQPQHF	TGTGCCAGCTCACCGGAACCGGGCCTGGCCACCAATCAGCCCCAGCATTTT
TRBJ1-1	.	.	TRBV7-9	CASSLKATEAFF	TGTGCCAGCAGCTTAAAAGCCACTGAAGCTTTCTTT
TRBJ2-7	.	.	TRBV6-6	CASSYQGYEQYF	TGTGCCAGCAGTTATCAGGGCTACGAGCAGTACTTC
TRBJ2-2	.	.	TRBV19	CASSVGSQELFF	TGTGCCAGTAGTGTGGGCAGTCAGGAGCTGTTTTTT
TRBJ2-1	.	TRBD2	TRBV27	CASSPDVAGAHNEQFF	TGTGCCAGCAGTCCCGACGTAGCGGGGGCTCACAATGAGCAGTTCTTC
TRBJ1-6	.	.	TRBV28	CASRRTGRTSPLHF	TGTGCCAGCAGAAGGACGGGGAGGACTTCACCCCTCCACTTT
TRBJ1-2	.	TRBD1	TRBV5-1	CASSDGTGEPHGNGYTF	TGCGCCAGCAGCGACGGGACAGGGGAGCCCCATGGAAATGGCTACACCTTC
TRBJ1-4	.	TRBD1	TRBV7-9	CASSYWDREQKLFF	TGTGCCAGCAGTTATTGGGACAGGGAACAAAAACTGTTTTTT
TRBJ1-5	once	.	TRBV11-2	CASSLVLGGPQHF	TGTGCCAGCAGCTTAGTGTTAGGTGGGCCCCAGCATTTT
TRBJ2-1	.	.	TRBV4-3	CASSHSNYNEQFF	TGCGCCAGCAGCCATTCTAACTACAATGAGCAGTTCTTC
TRBJ1-1	.	TRBD1	TRBV6-4	CASSHAGQLNTEAFF	TGTGCCAGCAGTCACGCGGGACAGCTGAACACTGAAGCTTTCTTT
TRBJ2-2	.	TRBD2	TRBV5-1	CASSLTSGSPRGTGELFF	TGCGCCAGCAGCTTGACTAGCGGGAGCCCCCGGGGGACCGGGGAGCTGTTTTTT
TRBJ2-7	.	TRBD1	TRBV10-3	CAISPGTGNYEQYF	TGTGCCATCAGTCCCGGGACAGGGAATTACGAGCAGTACTTC